Only a few counts were recorded for the clone carrying this TCR beta chain. Its antigen is unidentified. Combining a sample-barcoded 5' primer with a J-beta primer mix, a second PCR ran for roughly 7 to 12 cycles. Every cDNA was tagged by a template-switch adaptor with 12 random nucleotides. Each single sample gave us at least 2.5 million CDR3-containing paired-end reads. TCRdb analysed the 5' RACE reads with MiXCR anew, one entry per CDR3 protein. The sample contains around 800,000 distinct CDR3 sequences, roughly 50% of which appear only once. The entry originates in a study of blood T cells in healthy people across ages. Across the study: Capturing about one barcoded beta molecule per two T cells was achieved by template switching. Study observations and caveats: A strong correlation was found between TCR beta diversity and the percentage of naive T cells.

The V gene's germline CDR1 is LGHNA and CDR2 YNFKEQ. The CDR3 has 17 residues. The ends lost 4 bases at V and 14 bases at J; junction bases unmatched: 22. Sequencing was done on a sample of blood. This chain joins TRBV4-2 and TRBJ2-3, with 9 bases that match TRBD2. This TCR came from a man older than 75 in good health. The CDR3 nucleotides are TGTGCCAGCAGCCGGAGTGCGGCTAGCGGGGACCACAGATACGCGTATTTT. Its protein product is CASSRSAASGDHRYAYF.